This T cell receptor beta chain is from a study of shared clonotypes between healthy human individuals. Findings of the study overall: Estimated richness was generally greater in naive than memory subsets.

This clone has a single count. Antigen unknown. In the original workflow: Filtering differed, since immunoSEQ gave only junction sequences and no quality scores. TCRdb's copy holds only in-frame clones and misses some; the assay was immunoSEQ multiplex PCR. The D gene and trimming were derived from the DNA, and the V and J assignments and clone size from that table. The profile shows some 1.4 million clones, roughly 96% of them singletons. V trimming: 3 bases; J trimming: 2 bases; junction bases outside the gene matches: 9. Looked up from germline, CDR1 is SGHRS and CDR2 is YFSETQ. This CDR3 is built from 16 residues.

The sequenced material came from naive CD4+ T cells sorted from blood. As for subset: CD45RA+ positively selected. This sequence was found in a man between 25 and 39 years old in good health. The rearrangement joins TRBV5-1 to TRBJ2-5, with 8 bases that match TRBD1. The CDR3 nucleotides read TGCGCCAGCAGCTCATCAACAGGGGGTTGGCAAGAGACCCAGTACTTC. Protein sequence: CASSSSTGGWQETQYF.